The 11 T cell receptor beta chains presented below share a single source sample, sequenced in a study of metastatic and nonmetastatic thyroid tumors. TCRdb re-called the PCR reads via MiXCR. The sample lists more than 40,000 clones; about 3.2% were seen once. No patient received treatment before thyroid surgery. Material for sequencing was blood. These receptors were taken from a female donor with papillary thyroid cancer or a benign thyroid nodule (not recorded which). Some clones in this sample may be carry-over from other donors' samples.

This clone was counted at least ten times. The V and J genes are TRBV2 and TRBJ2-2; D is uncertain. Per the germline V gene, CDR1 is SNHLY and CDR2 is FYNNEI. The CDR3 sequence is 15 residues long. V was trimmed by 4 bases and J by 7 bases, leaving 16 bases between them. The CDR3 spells CASSARAPRIGELFF. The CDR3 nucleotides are TGTGCCAGCAGTGCAAGGGCTCCCAGGATCGGGGAGCTGTTTTTT.

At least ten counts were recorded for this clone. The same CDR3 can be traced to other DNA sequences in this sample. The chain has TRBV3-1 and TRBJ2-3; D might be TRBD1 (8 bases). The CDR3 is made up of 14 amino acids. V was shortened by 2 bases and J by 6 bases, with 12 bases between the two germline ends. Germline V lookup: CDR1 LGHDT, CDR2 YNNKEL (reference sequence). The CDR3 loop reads CASSQTGGEDTQYF. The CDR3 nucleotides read TGTGCCAGCAGCCAAACAGGGGGGGAGGATACGCAGTATTTT.

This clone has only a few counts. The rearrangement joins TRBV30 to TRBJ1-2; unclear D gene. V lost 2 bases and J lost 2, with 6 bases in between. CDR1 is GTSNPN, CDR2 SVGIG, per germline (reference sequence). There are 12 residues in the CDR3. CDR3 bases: TGTGCCTGGAGTTCCGGGAACTATGGCTACACCTTC. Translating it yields CAWSSGNYGYTF.

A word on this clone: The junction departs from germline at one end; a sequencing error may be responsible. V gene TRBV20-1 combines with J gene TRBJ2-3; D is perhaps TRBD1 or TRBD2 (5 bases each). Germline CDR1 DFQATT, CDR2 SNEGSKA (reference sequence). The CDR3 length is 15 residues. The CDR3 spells CSARGDLAGADTQCF. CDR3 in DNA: TGCAGTGCTAGGGGGGACCTCGCTGGGGCAGATACGCAGTGTTTT.

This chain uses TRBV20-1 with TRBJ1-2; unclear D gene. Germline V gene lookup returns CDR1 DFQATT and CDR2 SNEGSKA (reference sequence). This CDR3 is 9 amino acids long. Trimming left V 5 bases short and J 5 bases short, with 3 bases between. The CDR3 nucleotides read TGCAGTGCTCGGTATGGCTACACCTTC. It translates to CSARYGYTF.

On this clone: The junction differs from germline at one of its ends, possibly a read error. The CDR3 bases are TGTGCCTCCAGCAAAGATAGAACAAGGAGCACTGAAGCTTTCTTT. It yields the protein CASSKDRTRSTEAFF. The J gene is TRBJ1-1, the V gene TRBV15; D call uncertain. Germline V gene sequence: CDR1 LNHNV, CDR2 YYDKDF (reference sequence). This CDR3 has 15 amino acids.

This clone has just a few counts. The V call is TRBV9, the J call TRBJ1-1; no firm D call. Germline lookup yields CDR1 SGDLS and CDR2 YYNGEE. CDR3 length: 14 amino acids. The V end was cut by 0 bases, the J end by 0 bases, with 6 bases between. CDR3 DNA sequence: TGTGCCAGCAGCGTAGGACACGTGAACACTGAAGCTTTCTTT. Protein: CASSVGHVNTEAFF.

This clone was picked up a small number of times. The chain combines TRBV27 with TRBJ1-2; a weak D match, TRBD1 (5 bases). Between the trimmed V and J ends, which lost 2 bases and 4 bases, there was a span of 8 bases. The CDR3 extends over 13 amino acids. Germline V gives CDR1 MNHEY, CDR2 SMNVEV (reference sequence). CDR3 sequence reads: CASSLGQGYGYTF. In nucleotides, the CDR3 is TGTGCCAGCAGTTTAGGGCAGGGCTATGGCTACACCTTC.

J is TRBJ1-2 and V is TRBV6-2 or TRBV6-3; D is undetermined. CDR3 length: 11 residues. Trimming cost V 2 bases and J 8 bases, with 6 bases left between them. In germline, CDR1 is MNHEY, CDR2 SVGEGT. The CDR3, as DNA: TGTGCCAGCAGTTACAGGGAAGGCTACACCTTC. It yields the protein CASSYREGYTF.

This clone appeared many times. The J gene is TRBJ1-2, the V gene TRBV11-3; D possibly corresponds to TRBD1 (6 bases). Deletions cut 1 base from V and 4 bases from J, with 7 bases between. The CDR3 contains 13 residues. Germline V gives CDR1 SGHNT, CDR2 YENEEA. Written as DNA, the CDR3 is TGTGCCAGCAGCTTAGGAGGGGGCTATGGCTACACCTTC. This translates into CASSLGGGYGYTF.

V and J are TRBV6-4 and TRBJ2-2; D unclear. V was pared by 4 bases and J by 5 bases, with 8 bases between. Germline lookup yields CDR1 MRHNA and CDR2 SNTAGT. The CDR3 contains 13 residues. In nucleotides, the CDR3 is TGTGCCAGCAGTGTGTCGGAAACCGGGGAGCTGTTTTTT. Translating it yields CASSVSETGELFF.